Below, one TCR beta chain is given with its context. This clonotype was seen ten or more times. Its antigen is still unknown. It has no much larger one-base neighbor in the sample; base qualities were not kept. V loses 3 bases, J loses 0 bases, and the germline ends lie 8 bases apart. As encoded in the germline V gene, CDR1 is SQVTM while CDR2 is ANQGSEA. The CDR3, from cysteine to phenylalanine, totals 13 residues. CDR3 DNA only is kept here, 39 bases in frame from base 1. These data belong to a study of T-cell reconstitution after alpha-beta-depleted transplantation in children (dated by TCRdb to about 2016). About the investigation overall: T-cell immune reconstitution after TCRalphabeta/CD19-depleted allogeneic hematopoietic cell transplantation in children was quantitatively tracked in the study by means of TCR repertoire profiling.

Receptor libraries were prepared by PCR. TCRdb shows the sequencer as Illumina HiSeq 2500. TCR library preparation used molecular barcoding, with unique molecular identifiers applied to normalize quantification of the TCRbeta repertoire. The public reads were reprocessed in TCRdb via fastp at Q25 and MiXCR, keeping in-frame beta chains. Rows with one shared CDR3 protein collapse into an entry with the most common genes and DNA. The sample table lists approximately 630,000 distinct CDR3 sequences, less than 15% of them with a count of one. The top ten hold 0.65% to 0.9% of the sample. Here is what the overall study found, with its caveats: In some patients, the high TCRbeta diversity seen at day 60 was put down to recipient T cells and intrathymic progenitors that had survived conditioning. About two months after transplant, the apparently early recovery of alphabetaT-cell counts reportedly depended on just several hundred clones that had expanded rapidly and came from non-depleted graft cells. The frequencies of hyperexpanded clones fell over the following months, and after one year, T-cell counts and TCRbeta diversity were mostly attributed to newly produced T cells.

The treatment or condition label here, explained by the study, means: allogeneic hematopoietic cell transplantation with graft depleted of TCRalphabeta T cells and CD19 B cells. TCRalphabeta/CD19-depleted allogeneic hematopoietic cell grafts were given to the transplant recipients, all of whom were children. The V gene is TRBV29-1 and the J gene is TRBJ2-5, and perhaps TRBD1 as D gene, on 6 matching bases. The receptor's source is a girl aged 2 to 9 with congenital amegakaryocytic thrombocytopenia, due to receive a stem cell transplant. The sample consisted of PBMCs, taken before TCRalphabeta/CD19-depleted stem cell transplant. The nucleotide sequence is TGCAGCGTTGACGGACAGTACCAAGAGACCCAGTACTTC. Its product reads: CSVDGQYQETQYF.